Each of the 11 T cell receptor beta chains below was sequenced from the same sample in a study of blood T cell repertoires in COVID-19. Sequenced by immunoSEQ multiplex PCR; TCRdb stores in-frame clones only, minus some. The sample holds under 300,000 clones; approximately 91% are singletons and the top ten take 1.5% to 2%. Sequencing was carried out using PBMCs or T cells enriched from blood (not recorded which). These receptors originate from a woman in her thirties or forties who had recovered from COVID-19.

The chain links TRBV5-1 to TRBJ1-3, with a tentative D call TRBD1 (6 bases). Germline CDR1 reads SGHRS; CDR2 reads YFSETQ. The CDR3 has 15 residues. Between the trimmed V and J ends, which lost 0 bases and 2 bases, there was a span of 9 bases. CDR3 bases: TGCGCCAGCAGCTTGGAACCAGGGGCTGGAAACACCATATATTTT. Amino acids: CASSLEPGAGNTIYF.

The CDR3 DNA reads TGTGCCAGCAGCTGGACAGACAACACTGAAGCTTTCTTT. It translates to CASSWTDNTEAFF. This chain connects TRBV11-1 to TRBJ1-1, with D maybe TRBD1 (6 bases). CDR1 and CDR2 (germline): SGHAT, FQDESV (reference sequence). Trimming pared 4 bases from V and 2 bases from J, leaving 8 bases between. This CDR3 is built from 13 residues.

This chain connects TRBV18 to TRBJ1-5; D might be TRBD1 (5 bases). Trimming left V 0 bases short and J 2 bases short, with 11 bases between. Germline V CDR1 and CDR2: KGHSH, LQKENI. The CDR3 loop spans 16 amino acids. CDR3 amino acids: CASSPPWGRGNQPQHF. The CDR3 DNA follows: TGTGCCAGCTCACCACCGTGGGGCAGGGGCAATCAGCCCCAGCATTTT.

The chain uses TRBV27 and TRBJ2-7, with 7 bases matching TRBD1. Germline loops: CDR1 MNHEY, CDR2 SMNVEV (reference sequence). J lost 7 bases, V lost 3 bases, and 12 bases had no gene match. The CDR3 has 15 residues. CDR3 sequence (DNA): TGTGCCAGCAGTTTTTTTGGACAGGAGATGGGGGAGCAGTACTTC. Residues: CASSFFGQEMGEQYF.

The genes are TRBV7-3 and TRBJ1-2, with 8 bases lining up with TRBD1. There are 16 residues in the CDR3. In germline, CDR1 is SGHTA, CDR2 FQGTGA. V lost 0 bases, J lost 4 bases, and 7 bases stayed unmatched. The CDR3 DNA reads TGTGCCAGCAGCTTAACCCCAGGGGGCCTGGGCTATGGCTACACCTTC. Translated, it gives CASSLTPGGLGYGYTF.

The DNA for the CDR3 is TGTGCCAGCAGTTACAGGGGCGGTCAGCCCCAGCATTTT. Protein sequence: CASSYRGGQPQHF. The chain is built from TRBV12-3 or TRBV12-4 and TRBJ1-5; 7 bases are a match to TRBD1. The CDR3 totals 13 residues. V gave up 4 bases and J gave up 6 bases; unmatched junction bases: 3.

V usage is TRBV28 and J usage is TRBJ2-1, with D possibly being TRBD2 (5 bases). Looked up from germline, CDR1 is MDHEN and CDR2 is SYDVKM. V was clipped by 2 bases and J by 9 bases, with 14 bases between them. There are 14 residues in the CDR3. CDR3 protein: CASSLDYGNSEQFF. The CDR3 bases are TGTGCCAGCAGTTTAGATTACGGGAACTCTGAGCAGTTCTTC.

The chain combines TRBV4-3 with TRBJ1-1; D gene uncertain. The CDR3 runs to 14 residues. Germline CDR1 is LGHNA and CDR2 is YSLEER. Between the trimmed V and J ends, which lost 2 bases and 1 base, there was a span of 8 bases. CDR3 nucleotide sequence: TGCGCCAGCAGCCAATTTACAAGGAACACTGAAGCTTTCTTT. Translation gives CASSQFTRNTEAFF.

The CDR3, as DNA: TGTGCCAGAAGTTGGTCAAGGTATGGAGGGCTAGGGCAGCCCCAGCATTTT. It translates to CARSWSRYGGLGQPQHF. V and J are TRBV5-3 and TRBJ1-5; no clear D. TRBV5-3 is an open reading frame whose function is uncertain. Trimming shortened V by 5 bases and J by 7 bases, and 25 bases separated the two germline ends. The CDR3 is made up of 17 amino acids.

The genes are TRBV7-9 and TRBJ2-1, with 7 positions matching TRBD2. CDR1 is SEHNR, CDR2 FQNEAQ, per germline (reference sequence). The CDR3 runs to 16 residues. J lost 0 bases, V lost 5 bases, and 7 bases had no gene match. The CDR3 loop is CASSPLAGDSYNEQFF. CDR3 nucleotide sequence: TGTGCCAGCAGCCCTCTCGCGGGGGACTCCTACAATGAGCAGTTCTTC.

The chain couples TRBV28 to TRBJ1-5; TRBD1 matches 10 bases. Per the germline V gene, CDR1 is MDHEN and CDR2 is SYDVKM. This CDR3 is built from 15 residues. With 7 bases clipped from V and 6 bases from J, the junction kept 9 bases outside the gene matches. The CDR3 is CASTLLTGGGQPQHF. CDR3 nucleotide sequence: TGTGCCAGCACCCTACTGACAGGGGGCGGTCAGCCCCAGCATTTT.